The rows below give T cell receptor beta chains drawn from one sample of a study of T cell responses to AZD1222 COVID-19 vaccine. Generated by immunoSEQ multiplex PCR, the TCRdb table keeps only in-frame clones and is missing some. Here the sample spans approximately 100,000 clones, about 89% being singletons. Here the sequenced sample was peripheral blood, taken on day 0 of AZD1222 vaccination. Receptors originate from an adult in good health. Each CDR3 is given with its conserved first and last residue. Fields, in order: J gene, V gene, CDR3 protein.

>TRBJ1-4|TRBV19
CASSIFFATNEKLFF
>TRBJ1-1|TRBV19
CASSISRGGVEAFF
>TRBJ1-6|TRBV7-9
CASSLGNSPLHF
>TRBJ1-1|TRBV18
CASSVTNRDTEAFF
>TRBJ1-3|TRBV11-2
CASSQGRSGNTIYF
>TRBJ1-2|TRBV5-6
CASSSPQAFYGYTF
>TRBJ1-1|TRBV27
CASSLFGGTEAFF
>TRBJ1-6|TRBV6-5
CASSQGGSPLHF
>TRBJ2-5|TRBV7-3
CASSPSVRETQYF
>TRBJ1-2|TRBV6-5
CATEPPSGTGNGYTF
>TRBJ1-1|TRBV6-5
CATSKDTEAFF
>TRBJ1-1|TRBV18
CASSPRFLEMSNTEAFF
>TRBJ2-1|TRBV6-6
CASSYSRLDEQFF
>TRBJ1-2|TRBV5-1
CASSLVVGNGYGYTF
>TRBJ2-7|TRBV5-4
CASSLGAYYEQYF
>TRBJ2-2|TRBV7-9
CASSLSLTTNTGELFF
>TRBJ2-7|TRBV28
CASSPLPGTRSAEQYF
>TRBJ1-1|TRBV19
CASTDRGRATEAFF
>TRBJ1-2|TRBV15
CATSRDLDGYGYTF
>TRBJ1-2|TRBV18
CASSPGTGGVGYTF
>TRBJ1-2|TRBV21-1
CASSKVVCGQGPYGYTF
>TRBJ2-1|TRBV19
CATRTSAVNEQFF
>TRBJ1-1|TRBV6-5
CASSLQGVGTEAFF
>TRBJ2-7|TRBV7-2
CASSWGRGLNYEQYF
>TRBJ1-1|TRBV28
CASSLAGREVAFF
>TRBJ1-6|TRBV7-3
CASSLRQRSPLHF
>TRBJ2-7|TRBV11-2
CASSPGGGPSYEQYF
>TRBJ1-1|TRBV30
CAWRAVNTEAFF
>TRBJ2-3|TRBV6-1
CASSELAGERDTQYF
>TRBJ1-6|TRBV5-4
CASSSVTRDRVSPLHF
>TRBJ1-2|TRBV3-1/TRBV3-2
CASSQGGGYRYGYTF
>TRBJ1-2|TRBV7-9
CASSPTGGYGYTF